Shown below are 8 T cell receptor beta chains from a single sample sequenced in a study of cytomegalovirus exposure and HLA in healthy donors. Generated by immunoSEQ multiplex PCR, the TCRdb table keeps only in-frame clones and is missing some. The sample lists 150,000 or so clones, over 80% occurring once. Sequencing was carried out using PBMCs. The receptors were sampled from a woman aged 25 to 39 in good health and CMV-seropositive.

CDR3 DNA: TGTGCCAGCAGCTTAGAGGGACAGGGGGCATATGAGCAGTTCTTC. Translation: CASSLEGQGAYEQFF. The chain uses TRBV7-6 and TRBJ2-1, with 12 bases lining up with TRBD1. The V gene's germline CDR1 is SGHVS and CDR2 FNYEAQ. There are 15 residues in the CDR3. V lost 1 base to trimming and J lost 8 bases; unmatched junction nucleotides: 3. Variable domain in full (rest from reference TRBV7-6 and TRBJ2-1): GAGVSQSPRYKVTKRGQDVALRCDPISGHVSLYWYRQALGQGPEFLTYFNYEAQQDKSGLPNDRFSAERPEGSISTLTIQRTEQRDSAMYRCASSLEGQGAYEQFFGPGTRLTVL.

On this clone: Within the sample, other DNA sequences also encode this same CDR3. This CDR3 is CASSLAGQGYEQYF. CDR3 nucleotides: TGCGCCAGCAGCTTGGCCGGACAGGGTTACGAGCAGTACTTC. The rearrangement links TRBV5-1 to TRBJ2-7; TRBD1 agrees at 8 bases. Germline V gene lookup returns CDR1 SGHRS and CDR2 YFSETQ. CDR3 length: 14 amino acids. V dropped 0 bases and J dropped 4; count of bases not matched to a gene: 3. The full variable domain, with the rest looked up from reference TRBV5-1 and TRBJ2-7, is KAGVTQTPRYLIKTRGQQVTLSCSPISGHRSVSWYQQTPGQGLQFLFEYFSETQRNKGNFPGRFSGRQFSNSRSEMNVSTLELGDSALYLCASSLAGQGYEQYFGPGTRLTVT.

V and J are TRBV14 and TRBJ1-5; TRBD1 matches at 7 bases. With 1 base clipped from V and 2 bases from J, the junction kept 8 bases outside the gene matches. Germline CDR1 and CDR2: SGHDN and FVKESK. The CDR3 is 17 amino acids. CDR3 sequence: CASSQGQGGCGNQPQHF. As DNA, the CDR3 is TGTGCCAGCAGCCAAGGACAGGGAGGTTGTGGCAATCAGCCCCAGCATTTT.

The J gene is TRBJ2-5, the V gene TRBV5-1; 12 positions agree with TRBD2. The CDR3 has 16 residues. Germline values: CDR1 SGHRS, CDR2 YFSETQ. V dropped 1 base and J dropped 2; count of bases not matched to a gene: 3. CDR3 sequence reads: CASSLLLAGGQETQYF. CDR3 DNA: TGCGCCAGCAGCTTGCTTCTAGCGGGAGGGCAAGAGACCCAGTACTTC.

This chain uses TRBV5-8 with TRBJ1-4; no clear D gene. Deletions cut 3 bases from V and 0 bases from J, with 9 bases between. CDR1 SGHTS and CDR2 YDEGEE come from the germline V gene. The CDR3 is 15 residues long. The CDR3 coding sequence is TGTGCCAGCAGCTCGGGAATTGCAACTAATGAAAAACTGTTTTTT. Translated: CASSSGIATNEKLFF.

The rearrangement joins TRBV7-3 to TRBJ2-3; TRBD1 agrees at 9 bases. This CDR3 has 15 amino acids. The germline CDR1 and CDR2 sequences are SGHTA and FQGTGA. V dropped 4 bases and J dropped 3; count of bases not matched to a gene: 5. The CDR3: CASSSGTGRTDTQYF. The CDR3 region has the DNA TGTGCCAGCAGCTCCGGGACAGGGAGGACAGATACGCAGTATTTT.

This clone was picked up one time. The chain links TRBV19 to TRBJ2-7, with D possibly TRBD1 on 8 matching bases. The CDR3 runs 15 residues. Looked up from germline, CDR1 is LNHDA and CDR2 is SQIVND (reference sequence). V was clipped by 1 base and J by 5 bases, with 15 bases between them. The DNA of the CDR3 is TGTGCCAGTAGTATAGGGACAGGGACTATGGACGAGCAGTACTTC. Translating it yields CASSIGTGTMDEQYF.

This clone was counted once. V and J are TRBV5-4 and TRBJ2-7; D possibly corresponds to TRBD1 (6 bases). This CDR3 contains 15 residues. Germline V CDR1 and CDR2: SGHNT, YYREEE (reference sequence). Trimming cost V 0 bases and J 3 bases, with 13 bases left between them. CDR3 in amino acids: CASSLGITGIYEQYF. Written as DNA, the CDR3 is TGTGCCAGCAGCTTGGGAATAACAGGGATCTACGAGCAGTACTTC.